The following is a T cell receptor beta chain sequence with its context. The antigen is unknown. This entry comes from a study of cytomegalovirus exposure and HLA in healthy donors. Study outcomes and limitations: Earlier results showed most TCR beta V segments being productive about 87% or about 30% of the time.

This CDR3 has 15 amino acids. CDR1 is SGHAT and CDR2 is FQNNGV in the germline V gene. The V and J ends lost 5 bases and 6 bases, in that order; junction bases with no gene match: 9. Researchers ran the PCR with 60 Vbeta and 13 Jbeta primers. The table came from immunoSEQ multiplex PCR; TCRdb's copy has only in-frame clones and leaves some out. This table holds approximately 92,000 clones. The TCR comes from a woman in her 30s in good health and CMV-seronegative. The chain couples TRBV11-2 to TRBJ2-2, with 7 bases aligning to TRBD1. The source material was PBMCs. DNA of the CDR3: TGTGCCAGCAGCGTTAACACAGGGGTCCCCGGGGAGCTGTTTTTT. As protein: CASSVNTGVPGELFF.